Detailed here is one T cell receptor beta chain. What it binds is unknown. This sample is part of a study of cytomegalovirus exposure and HLA in healthy donors. Findings and limits, study-wide: In a later analysis, a missense DCLRE1C variant was linked to TCR beta V- and J-gene trimming. Later work found that TCR association rates differed between HLA loci; DRB1 had the most and HLA-C the fewest. Later on, analysis showed that most CMV-associated TCR beta chains appeared to be HLA-restricted.

The length of the CDR3 is 14 residues. J was trimmed by 11 bases and V by 0 bases; bases with no gene match: 7. CDR1 and CDR2 from the germline V gene are LNHDA and SQIVND (reference sequence). Vbeta (60) and Jbeta (13) primers were used in the PCR. Original processing methods: Later analysis identified roughly 82 million unique TCR beta chains, approximately 11 million shared. TCRdb's table, derived via immunoSEQ multiplex PCR, lists solely in-frame clones and lacks some. Clonal size and the V and J genes are those of that table, whereas D and trimming came from the DNA. This sample yields roughly 170,000 clones, of which about four fifths are seen a single time; under 7.5% belongs to the top ten.

The TCR originated in a man aged 25-40 years in good health and CMV-seropositive. This chain uses TRBV19 with TRBJ2-4, with 7 positions matching TRBD1. Input material: PBMCs. CDR3 in amino acids: CASSIDSQGGVQYF. CDR3 in DNA: TGTGCCAGTAGTATAGATTCACAAGGGGGCGTTCAGTACTTC. Full variable domain (rest looked up from reference TRBV19 and TRBJ2-4): DGGITQSPKYLFRKEGQNVTLSCEQNLNHDAMYWYRQDPGQGLRLIYYSQIVNDFQKGDIAEGYSVSREKKESFPLTVTSAQKNPTAFYLCASSIDSQGGVQYFGAGTRLSVL.